The clone carrying this T cell receptor beta chain was seen only a few times. Its target is unknown. TCRdb reanalysed the RT-PCR reads using MiXCR and keeps one entry per CDR3 protein. The table lists 200,000 to 250,000 distinct CDR3 sequences, 9% to 15% of them singletons. The data derive from a study of response to subunit inactivated influenza vaccine. Looked up from germline, CDR1 is KGHSH and CDR2 is LQKENI. The V gene lost 3 bases and the J gene lost 3 bases, with 9 bases spanning the gap. The CDR3 is made up of 14 amino acids. The study's findings and limits: A suggestion made by the authors is that each seasonal influenza vaccination recruits few new T cells.

The sequencing used non-naive T cells sorted from PBMCs, collected 14 days before vaccination. This sequence originates from a man aged 45-65 years who received an inactivated influenza vaccine. The chain combines TRBV18 with TRBJ2-1, with D perhaps TRBD1 (5 bases). The CDR3 spells CASSPQGIYNEQFF. The CDR3 DNA is TGTGCCAGCTCACCCCAGGGAATCTACAATGAGCAGTTCTTC.